The 7 T cell receptor beta chains presented below share a single source sample, sequenced in a study of neurological immune-mediated disorders. TCRdb recomputed calls from the 5' RACE reads with MiXCR, one row per CDR3 protein. The sample records about 65,000 distinct CDR3 sequences, under 5% being singletons. Sequenced: PBMCs. The receptors derive from a man in his fifties or sixties with multiple sclerosis.

In this sample, this clonotype turned up many times. The V and J genes are TRBV7-2 and TRBJ2-1; weak D call: TRBD2 (6 bases). Between the trimmed V and J ends, which lost 1 base and 4 bases, there was a span of 11 bases. The germline V gene has CDR1 SGHTA and CDR2 FQGNSA. The CDR3 sequence is 15 residues long. In DNA, the CDR3 is TGTGCCAGCAGCTTAGAAACGGGACTTTACAATGAGCAGTTCTTC. Translating gives CASSLETGLYNEQFF.

In its sample, this clonotype was seen many times. The gene calls are TRBV11-2 and TRBJ2-3, with 7 bases that match TRBD2. The J segment lost 9 bases and the V segment lost 5 bases, leaving 11 bases of the junction unmatched. Germline CDR1 and CDR2: SGHAT and FQNNGV. The CDR3 covers 14 residues. The CDR3 DNA follows: TGTGCCAGCAGCACCTATGGGAGGACTAGGACGCAGTATTTT. This codes for CASSTYGRTRTQYF.

This clonotype was seen many times. J is TRBJ2-1 and V is TRBV6-5; the D gene is possibly TRBD2 (6 bases). CDR1 is MNHEY and CDR2 is SVGAGI in the germline V gene. The CDR3 totals 13 residues. V lost 8 bases, J lost 4 bases, and 12 bases lay in between. CDR3 region: CASRRAEYNEQFF. The CDR3, as DNA: TGTGCCAGCCGGAGGGCAGAGTACAATGAGCAGTTCTTC.

The sample holds many counts of this clonotype. This chain connects TRBV5-5 to TRBJ2-3; D may be TRBD2 (6 bases). Trimming removed 4 bases at V and 1 base at J, with 10 bases between. Per the germline V gene, CDR1 is SGHKS and CDR2 is YYEKEE (reference sequence). The CDR3 has 14 residues. The CDR3 sequence: CASSRTGGTDTQYF. Written as DNA, the CDR3 is TGTGCCAGCAGCCGGACGGGGGGCACAGATACGCAGTATTTT.

This clonotype has ten or more counts. V usage is TRBV4-1 and J usage is TRBJ2-7; D gene ambiguous. The germline CDR1 and CDR2 sequences are MGHRA and YSYEKL. V shed 1 base and J shed 5 bases, with 9 bases lying between them. This CDR3 is 13 amino acids long. CDR3 bases: TGCGCCAGCAGCCAAGGTCTCAACCACGAGCAGTACTTC. Translating gives CASSQGLNHEQYF.

In its sample, this clonotype was seen many times. The V call is TRBV6-5, the J call TRBJ2-5, with D possibly being TRBD1 or TRBD2 (5 bases each). The CDR3 covers 13 residues. Trimming removed 6 bases at V and 5 bases at J, with 13 bases between. Germline V gene data show CDR1 as MNHEY and CDR2 as SVGAGI. CDR3 nucleotide sequence: TGTGCCAGCAGCCGGGGACCCGGGGAGACCCAGTACTTC. Protein sequence: CASSRGPGETQYF.

This clonotype was seen repeatedly, ten times or more. The V gene is TRBV5-5, the J gene TRBJ2-7, with 7 nucleotides matching TRBD1. Germline V gives CDR1 SGHKS, CDR2 YYEKEE (reference sequence). V lost 5 bases, J lost 4 bases, and 9 bases stayed unmatched. This CDR3 comprises 14 residues. The CDR3 nucleotides are TGTGCCAGCAGACTACGGACAGGCGTATACGAGCAGTACGTC. It specifies CASRLRTGVYEQYV.